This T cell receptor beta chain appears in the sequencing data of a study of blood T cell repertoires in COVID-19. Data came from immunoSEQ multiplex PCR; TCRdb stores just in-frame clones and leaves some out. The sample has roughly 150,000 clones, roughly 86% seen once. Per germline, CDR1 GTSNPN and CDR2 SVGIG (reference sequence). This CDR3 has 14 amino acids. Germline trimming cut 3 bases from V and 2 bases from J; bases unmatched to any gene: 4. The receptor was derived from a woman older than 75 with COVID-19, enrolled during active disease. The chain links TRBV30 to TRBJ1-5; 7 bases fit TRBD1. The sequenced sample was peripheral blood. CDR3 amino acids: CAWSPGTGNQPQHF. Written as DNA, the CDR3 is TGTGCCTGGAGCCCCGGGACAGGCAATCAGCCCCAGCATTTT.